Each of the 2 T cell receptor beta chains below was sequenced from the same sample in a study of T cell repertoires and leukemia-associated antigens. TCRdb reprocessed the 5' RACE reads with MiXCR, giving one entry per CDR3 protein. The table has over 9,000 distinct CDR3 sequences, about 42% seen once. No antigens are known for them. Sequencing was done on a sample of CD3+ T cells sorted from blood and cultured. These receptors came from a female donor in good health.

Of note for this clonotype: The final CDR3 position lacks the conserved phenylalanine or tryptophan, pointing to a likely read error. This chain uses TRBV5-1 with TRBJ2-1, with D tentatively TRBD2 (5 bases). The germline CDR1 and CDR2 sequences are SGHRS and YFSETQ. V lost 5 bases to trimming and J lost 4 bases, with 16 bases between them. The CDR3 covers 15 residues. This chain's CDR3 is CASRTGSPGYNEQFS. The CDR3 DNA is TGCGCCAGCAGGACCGGGTCCCCGGGATACAATGAGCAGTTCTCT.

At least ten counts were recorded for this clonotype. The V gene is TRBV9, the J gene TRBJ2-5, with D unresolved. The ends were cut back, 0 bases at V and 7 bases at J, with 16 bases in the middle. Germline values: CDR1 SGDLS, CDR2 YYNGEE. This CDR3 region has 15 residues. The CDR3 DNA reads TGTGCCAGCAGCGTAGTTGCCGGACCAAAAGGGACCCAGTACTTC. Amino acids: CASSVVAGPKGTQYF.